Presented here are 20 T cell receptor beta chains from one specimen sequenced in a study of cytomegalovirus exposure and HLA in healthy donors. Generated by immunoSEQ multiplex PCR, the TCRdb table keeps only in-frame clones and is missing some. The sample has 150,000 to 200,000 clones, around 81% seen once. Input material: PBMCs. All receptors derive from a man aged 25-45 years in good health and CMV-seropositive.

This clone has only one observation. J is TRBJ1-1 and V is TRBV19, with 10 bases lining up with TRBD1. The trim removed 5 bases at V and 0 bases at J, leaving 9 bases unmatched. The CDR3 is 17 residues long. CDR1 and CDR2 from the germline V gene are LNHDA and SQIVND (reference sequence). CDR3 sequence reads: CASSPRTGGHMNTEAFF. The CDR3, as DNA: TGTGCCAGTAGTCCCCGGACAGGGGGTCACATGAACACTGAAGCTTTCTTT.

V is TRBV6-5 and J is TRBJ1-2, with 9 bases identical to TRBD1. The CDR3 has 14 amino acids. After removal of 6 bases from V and 4 bases from J, the junction contained 6 bases not matched to a gene. Germline V gene sequence: CDR1 MNHEY, CDR2 SVGAGI. CDR3 nucleotide sequence: TGTGCCAGCAGATTAGGACAGGGGATCTATGGCTACACCTTC. Protein: CASRLGQGIYGYTF.

This clone was recorded once. This chain uses TRBV9 with TRBJ2-3, with D possibly TRBD2 on 6 matching bases. Germline V gives CDR1 SGDLS, CDR2 YYNGEE. The CDR3 length is 17 residues. V was cut by 4 bases and J by 0 bases, with 18 bases left in between. CDR3 sequence: CASSPDEWGTSTDTQYF. The DNA of the CDR3 is TGTGCCAGCAGCCCGGATGAATGGGGGACTAGCACAGATACGCAGTATTTT.

The chain carries TRBV25-1 and TRBJ1-5; weak D call: TRBD1 (6 bases). Germline CDR1 reads MGHDK; CDR2 reads SYGVNS. This CDR3 spans 13 amino acids. Trimming shortened V by 9 bases and J by 2 bases, and 11 bases separated the two germline ends. The CDR3 spells CARLQGGNQPQHF. As DNA, the CDR3 is TGTGCCAGACTACAGGGAGGCAATCAGCCCCAGCATTTT.

The chain recombines TRBV27 with TRBJ1-1; no clear D. Germline V gives CDR1 MNHEY, CDR2 SMNVEV (reference sequence). The CDR3 runs to 12 residues. Between the trimmed V and J ends, which lost 6 bases and 0 bases, there was a span of 5 bases. The chain's CDR3 is CASSTVNTEAFF. The CDR3 DNA reads TGTGCCAGCAGCACGGTGAACACTGAAGCTTTCTTT.

The V gene is TRBV5-1, the J gene TRBJ2-2; 7 bases align to TRBD1. The CDR3 is 19 residues long. V gave up 0 bases and J gave up 4 bases; unmatched junction bases: 15. The germline CDR1 and CDR2 sequences are SGHRS and YFSETQ. CDR3 DNA sequence: TGCGCCAGCAGCTTGGAAGGTAACCCGGACAGGCGTTCCACCGGGGAGCTGTTTTTT. Protein sequence: CASSLEGNPDRRSTGELFF.

V and J are TRBV4-3 and TRBJ2-7; TRBD1 matches 8 bases. After removal of 4 bases from V and 4 bases from J, the junction contained 6 bases not matched to a gene. Per germline, CDR1 LGHNA and CDR2 YSLEER. CDR3 size: 14 residues. CDR3 residues: CASSPSTGAYEQYF. DNA of the CDR3: TGCGCCAGCAGCCCCTCGACAGGGGCGTACGAGCAGTACTTC.

The J gene is TRBJ1-1, the V gene TRBV7-9; 8 bases are a match to TRBD1. J was trimmed by 4 bases and V by 4 bases; bases with no gene match: 5. Germline V lookup: CDR1 SEHNR, CDR2 FQNEAQ (reference sequence). There are 14 residues in the CDR3. CDR3 region: CASSSDRVGTEAFF. In nucleotides, the CDR3 is TGTGCCAGCAGCTCGGACAGGGTAGGCACTGAAGCTTTCTTT.

The J gene is TRBJ1-5, the V gene TRBV2, with 9 bases fitting TRBD1. J was trimmed by 6 bases and V by 6 bases; bases with no gene match: 9. From germline, CDR1 is SNHLY and CDR2 FYNNEI. The CDR3 length is 15 residues. CDR3 sequence: CASRPGQGGGQPQHF. Here the CDR3 DNA reads TGTGCCAGCAGGCCGGGACAGGGTGGGGGTCAGCCCCAGCATTTT. Complete variable domain (other parts from reference TRBV2 and TRBJ1-5): EPEVTQTPSHQVTQMGQEVILRCVPISNHLYFYWYRQILGQKVEFLVSFYNNEISEKSEIFDDQFSVERPDGSNFTLKIRSTKLEDSAMYFCASRPGQGGGQPQHFGDGTRLSIL.

V is TRBV18 and J is TRBJ2-5; maybe TRBD2 (6 bases). CDR1 is KGHSH, CDR2 LQKENI, per germline. V was cut by 1 base and J by 4 bases, with 10 bases left in between. The CDR3 is 14 residues long. CDR3 protein: CASSPRRDLETQYF. In nucleotides, the CDR3 is TGTGCCAGCTCACCACGGCGGGATCTAGAGACCCAGTACTTC.

V usage is TRBV28 and J usage is TRBJ2-1, with unresolved D. Germline-derived CDR1 and CDR2 are MDHEN and SYDVKM. The CDR3 has 15 amino acids. V was shortened by 2 bases and J by 0 bases, with 8 bases between the two germline ends. This chain's CDR3 is CASSLHDSSYNEQFF. CDR3 in DNA: TGTGCCAGCAGTTTACACGATAGCTCCTACAATGAGCAGTTCTTC.

The chain combines TRBV2 with TRBJ1-1; D ambiguous. The CDR3 sequence is 13 residues long. The germline CDR1 and CDR2 sequences are SNHLY and FYNNEI. Trimming left V 4 bases short and J 5 bases short, with 11 bases between. CDR3 in amino acids: CASSGVPGTEAFF. The CDR3 coding sequence is TGTGCCAGCAGTGGGGTTCCCGGGACTGAAGCTTTCTTT.

The rearrangement links TRBV4-3 to TRBJ1-1, with D possibly matching TRBD1 (6 bases). Trimming left V 1 base short and J 0 bases short, with 12 bases between. The CDR3 has 16 amino acids. From germline, CDR1 is LGHNA and CDR2 YSLEER. DNA for the CDR3: TGCGCCAGCAGCCAAGGGCGGGGGCTCATGAACACTGAAGCTTTCTTT. Translation: CASSQGRGLMNTEAFF.

The chain joins TRBV19 to TRBJ1-2; D call uncertain. V dropped 5 bases and J dropped 3 bases, with 13 bases sitting between them. Per the germline V gene, CDR1 is LNHDA and CDR2 is SQIVND (reference sequence). The CDR3 loop spans 14 amino acids. The CDR3 DNA reads as TGTGCCAGTAGTTTCCTTACCAGTGACTATGGCTACACCTTC. This codes for CASSFLTSDYGYTF. Using reference TRBV19 and TRBJ1-2 for the parts outside the CDR3, the full variable domain is DGGITQSPKYLFRKEGQNVTLSCEQNLNHDAMYWYRQDPGQGLRLIYYSQIVNDFQKGDIAEGYSVSREKKESFPLTVTSAQKNPTAFYLCASSFLTSDYGYTFGSGTRLTVV.

The V and J genes are TRBV7-3 and TRBJ1-2; D remains ambiguous. Per the germline V gene, CDR1 is SGHTA and CDR2 is FQGTGA. V was trimmed by 2 bases and J by 7 bases, leaving 11 bases between them. This CDR3 region has 13 residues. CDR3: CASSLGTAGGYTF. CDR3 sequence (DNA): TGTGCCAGCAGCTTAGGAACCGCGGGTGGCTACACCTTC.

The chain combines TRBV6-5 with TRBJ2-2; no firm D call. The CDR3 has 15 residues. The germline V and J ends were trimmed by 1 base and 6 bases, with 12 bases remaining between them. From germline, CDR1 is MNHEY and CDR2 SVGAGI. CDR3 sequence reads: CASSYYVQVAGELFF. CDR3 nucleotides: TGTGCCAGCAGTTACTACGTGCAGGTGGCCGGGGAGCTGTTTTTT.

The CDR3 loop is CASSPEPGQGVGYTF. The CDR3 DNA follows: TGTGCCAGCAGCCCAGAGCCGGGACAGGGAGTGGGCTACACCTTC. This sequence joins TRBV7-8 and TRBJ1-2; 9 bases line up with TRBD1. The CDR3 contains 15 residues. J was trimmed by 8 bases and V by 5 bases; bases with no gene match: 12. Germline CDR1 is SGHVS and CDR2 is FQNEAQ.

The chain links TRBV7-9 to TRBJ1-6; 7 nucleotides agree with TRBD1. Germline V lookup: CDR1 SEHNR, CDR2 FQNEAQ (reference sequence). The CDR3 runs to 14 residues. Trimming took 5 bases from V and 8 from J; bases not matched to a gene: 6. The CDR3 bases are TGTGCCAGCAGCCCTGACAGGGAGGATTCACCCCTCCACTTT. This encodes CASSPDREDSPLHF.

The genes are TRBV2 and TRBJ2-7; TRBD1 agrees at 8 bases. Germline V gene lookup returns CDR1 SNHLY and CDR2 FYNNEI. The trim removed 3 bases at V and 4 bases at J, leaving 2 bases unmatched. The CDR3 has 13 amino acids. CDR3 sequence (DNA): TGTGCCAGCAGTGAGACAGGGGAATACGAGCAGTACTTC. It yields the protein CASSETGEYEQYF.

The rearrangement links TRBV19 to TRBJ2-5; TRBD1 aligns across 9 bases. The CDR3 is made up of 15 amino acids. Trimming at V came to 7 bases and at J to 5 bases, leaving 11 bases not matched to a gene. Per the germline V gene, CDR1 is LNHDA and CDR2 is SQIVND (reference sequence). The CDR3 coding sequence is TGTGCCAGTACCTCCCACAGGGGGCCAGCGGAGACCCAGTACTTC. It translates to CASTSHRGPAETQYF.